The 11 T cell receptor beta chains given below trace back to one sample, sequenced in a study of cytomegalovirus exposure and HLA in healthy donors. Vbeta (60) and Jbeta (13) primers were used in the PCR. Repertoires were generated with immunoSEQ multiplex PCR, while TCRdb's copy carries only in-frame clones and drops some. The data hold about 180,000 clones, with just under 80% observed a single time. The sequencing sample was made of PBMCs. The origin of the receptors is a woman aged 50 to 60 in good health and CMV-seropositive.

The V gene is TRBV11-2, the J gene TRBJ2-3, with 8 bases identical to TRBD2. The CDR3 consists of 17 residues. Unmatched junction bases numbered 13, after V lost 5 bases and J lost 3 bases. Germline lookup yields CDR1 SGHAT and CDR2 FQNNGV. The CDR3 region is CASSPFGGGVGTDTQYF. The CDR3 region has the DNA TGTGCCAGCAGCCCCTTCGGGGGGGGCGTTGGAACAGATACGCAGTATTTT.

About this clone itself: One end of the junction fails to match germline, which may point to a read error. CDR3: CASTANPGLGTYNEQFF. CDR3 DNA sequence: TGTGCTAGCACCGCTAACCCGGGACTAGGGACCTACAATGAGCAGTTCTTC. The J gene is TRBJ2-1, the V gene TRBV7-7, with 8 bases fitting TRBD2. Germline CDR1 is SSHAT and CDR2 is FNYEAQ (reference sequence). The CDR3 is 17 amino acids.

The chain combines TRBV28 with TRBJ2-1; D might be TRBD2 (5 bases). Per the germline V gene, CDR1 is MDHEN and CDR2 is SYDVKM. The CDR3 has 12 residues. V was cut by 7 bases and J by 4 bases, with 8 bases left in between. CDR3 coding DNA: TGTGCCAGCAAGGGCGGGTACAATGAGCAGTTCTTC. Translated: CASKGGYNEQFF.

The chain links TRBV6-1 to TRBJ2-5; 9 bases fit TRBD1. The DNA end is a closer match to TRBJ2-7, so the J assignment may be wrong. This CDR3 spans 14 amino acids. Per germline, CDR1 MNHNS and CDR2 SASEGT. The CDR3, as DNA: TGTGCCAGCAGTGACCGGACAGGGGTAATCGAGCAGTACTTC. Translating gives CASSDRTGVIEQYF.

V is TRBV18 and J is TRBJ2-7, with D maybe TRBD2 (5 bases). CDR1 and CDR2 from the germline V gene are KGHSH and LQKENI. There are 17 residues in the CDR3. The V end was cut by 0 bases, the J end by 0 bases, with 15 bases between. Here the CDR3 DNA reads TGTGCCAGCTCACCACCGCAACGGGGTGCTAGCTCCTACGAGCAGTACTTC. It yields the protein CASSPPQRGASSYEQYF. Together with reference TRBV18 and TRBJ2-7, the CDR3 gives the full variable domain: NAGVMQNPRHLVRRRGQEARLRCSPMKGHSHVYWYRQLPEEGLKFMVYLQKENIIDESGMPKERFSAEFPKEGPSILRIQQVVRGDSAAYFCASSPPQRGASSYEQYFGPGTRLTVT.

This clone has a handful of counts. The chain links TRBV11-3 to TRBJ2-2; 7 nucleotides line up with TRBD1. The CDR3 consists of 15 residues. Germline CDR1 SGHNT, CDR2 YENEEA. Trimming cost V 4 bases and J 6 bases; bases outside gene matches: 8. CDR3 bases: TGTGCCAGCAGCTCCACGACAGGGATAGCCGGGGAGCTGTTTTTT. Protein: CASSSTTGIAGELFF.

The gene calls are TRBV27 and TRBJ1-6; D call uncertain. The CDR3 is 16 residues long. Germline V gene lookup returns CDR1 MNHEY and CDR2 SMNVEV (reference sequence). Trimming left V 8 bases short and J 0 bases short, with 14 bases between. In DNA form, the CDR3 reads TGTGCCAGCGCACGTGAAGGGAGCTCCTATAATTCACCCCTCCACTTT. This translates into CASAREGSSYNSPLHF.

The rearrangement joins TRBV18 to TRBJ2-7; weak D call: TRBD1 (5 bases). The ends were cut back, 5 bases at V and 6 bases at J, with 8 bases in the middle. The CDR3 sequence is 11 residues long. The germline CDR1 and CDR2 sequences are KGHSH and LQKENI. This CDR3 reads CASSGAAEQYF. DNA of the CDR3: TGTGCCAGCTCAGGGGCGGCCGAGCAGTACTTC.

This CDR3 reads CASSLNPGNYGYTF. CDR3 bases: TGTGCCAGCAGCTTAAATCCAGGAAACTATGGCTACACCTTC. The rearrangement links TRBV7-3 to TRBJ1-2; no reliable D call. The V and J ends lost 1 base and 2 bases respectively, with 8 bases between them. The CDR3 is 14 amino acids. Germline V gives CDR1 SGHTA, CDR2 FQGTGA.

This rearrangement joins TRBV5-1 to TRBJ2-7, with 10 bases aligning to TRBD1. The CDR3 is 15 amino acids. Trimming took 4 bases from V and 3 from J; bases not matched to a gene: 7. Per the germline V gene, CDR1 is SGHRS and CDR2 is YFSETQ. The CDR3 spells CASSPWDRGGYEQYF. CDR3 DNA: TGCGCCAGCAGCCCCTGGGACAGGGGTGGCTACGAGCAGTACTTC.

The chain is built from TRBV4-1 and TRBJ2-1, with D possibly being TRBD1 (6 bases). Germline CDR1 is MGHRA and CDR2 is YSYEKL. There are 15 residues in the CDR3. The germline V and J ends were trimmed by 4 bases and 5 bases, with 15 bases remaining between them. CDR3 sequence (DNA): TGCGCCAGCAGCCTTACCCCCGGACAGCACAATGAGCAGTTCTTC. As protein: CASSLTPGQHNEQFF.